One and the same sample provided the 3 T cell receptor beta chains below, sequenced in a study of identical twins. Each CDR3 protein is one row after TCRdb ran MiXCR on the 5' RACE reads. The table has about 720,000 distinct CDR3 sequences, roughly 18% seen once. The same sample was also studied in work on T cells expressing NK-cell markers.

The sequencing sample was made of PBMCs. These receptors were taken from a woman between 18 and 29 years old in good health.

The chain recombines TRBV20-1 with TRBJ2-1; tentatively, D is TRBD1 (7 bases). CDR1 is DFQATT and CDR2 is SNEGSKA in the germline V gene (reference sequence). The CDR3 extends over 15 amino acids. V was shortened by 3 bases and J by 8 bases, with 20 bases between the two germline ends. In nucleotides, the CDR3 is TGCAGTGCTAGGGAGGGGGCGTCTCGCTTGGATGAGCAGTTCTTC. Its protein product is CSAREGASRLDEQFF.

This clonotype was seen only a few times. V and J are TRBV6-6 and TRBJ2-5; 7 bases line up with TRBD1. Germline CDR1 reads MNHNY; CDR2 reads SVGAGI (reference sequence). With 7 bases clipped from V and 2 bases from J, the junction kept 4 bases outside the gene matches. This CDR3 region has 13 residues. The CDR3 region is CASTGTEQETQYF. DNA for the CDR3: TGTGCCAGCACCGGGACAGAGCAAGAGACCCAGTACTTC.

This clonotype was recorded at least ten times. V gene TRBV5-6 combines with J gene TRBJ1-4; D uncertain. This CDR3 is built from 13 residues. The V gene lost 0 bases and the J gene lost 7 bases, with 7 bases spanning the gap. CDR1 is SGHDT and CDR2 is YYEEEE in the germline V gene. The CDR3 nucleotides are TGTGCCAGCAGCTTGGTGGCAGCTGAAAAACTGTTTTTT. Its translation is CASSLVAAEKLFF.